This T cell receptor beta chain was retrieved from a study of OX40 agonist ivuxolimab in advanced cancers. Germline CDR1 and CDR2: MNHEY and SMNVEV (reference sequence). Trimming removed 6 bases from V and 5 bases from J, with 16 bases in between. The CDR3 is 14 residues long. The repertoire was sequenced with immunoSEQ multiplex PCR; TCRdb's copy has only in-frame clones and lacks some. The profile shows about 31,000 clones, around nine tenths of them singletons. V gene TRBV27 combines with J gene TRBJ2-5; weak D call: TRBD1 (5 bases). This sample comprised CD4+ or CD8+ T cells sorted from blood, obtained in a trial of the OX40 agonist ivuxolimab. The receptor comes from an adult with an advanced solid tumor such as melanoma, head and neck, liver or kidney cancer. The CDR3 spells CASSLGAVGETQYF. CDR3 nucleotide sequence: TGTGCCAGCAGCCTTGGGGCTGTGGGGGAGACCCAGTACTTC.